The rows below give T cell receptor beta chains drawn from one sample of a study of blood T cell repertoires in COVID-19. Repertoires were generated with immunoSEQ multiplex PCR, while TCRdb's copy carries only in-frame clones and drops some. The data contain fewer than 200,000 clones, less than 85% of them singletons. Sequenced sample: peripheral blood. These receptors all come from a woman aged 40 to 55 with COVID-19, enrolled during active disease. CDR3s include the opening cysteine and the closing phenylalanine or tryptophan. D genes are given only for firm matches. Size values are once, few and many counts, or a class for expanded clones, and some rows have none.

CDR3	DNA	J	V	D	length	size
CASITRGSGNTIYF	TGTGCCAGCATTACCAGGGGCTCTGGAAACACCATATATTTT	TRBJ1-3	TRBV28	NA	14	NA
CASSLRGSKNIQYF	TGTGCCAGCAGCCTACGGGGGTCCAAAAACATTCAGTACTTC	TRBJ2-4	TRBV27	NA	14	NA
CASSLASSIKLFF	TGTGCCAGCAGCTTGGCATCTAGTATAAAACTGTTTTTT	TRBJ1-4	TRBV7-8	NA	13	NA
CATSMASGGAETQYF	TGTGCCACCAGCATGGCTAGCGGGGGGGCTGAGACCCAGTACTTC	TRBJ2-5	TRBV15	TRBD2	15	NA
CASSPTAGGGETQYF	TGTGCCAGCAGCCCAACAGCGGGGGGAGGGGAGACCCAGTACTTC	TRBJ2-5	TRBV9	TRBD2	15	NA
CATLFSEGADTQYF	TGTGCCACCCTCTTCTCGGAGGGCGCAGATACGCAGTATTTT	TRBJ2-3	TRBV28	NA	14	NA
CASSPSTDTQYF	TGTGCCAGCAGCCCGAGCACAGATACGCAGTATTTT	TRBJ2-3	TRBV7-6	NA	12	once
CASSRDSKNTEAFF	TGTGCCAGCAGCCGGGACAGTAAGAACACTGAAGCTTTCTTT	TRBJ1-1	TRBV11-3	TRBD1	14	few
CASSFYGQGAGETQYF	TGTGCCAGCAGCTTTTATGGACAGGGGGCAGGGGAGACCCAGTACTTC	TRBJ2-5	TRBV11-3	TRBD1	16	NA
CASRGALGAGGFAYEQYF	TGTGCCAGCAGGGGTGCTTTGGGTGCGGGAGGTTTCGCCTACGAGCAGTACTTC	TRBJ2-7	TRBV3-1/TRBV3-2	TRBD2	18	NA
CAWTRLAGDTDTQYF	TGTGCCTGGACCCGACTAGCGGGCGACACAGATACGCAGTATTTT	TRBJ2-3	TRBV30	TRBD2	15	NA
CASSFRTRDYSNHEQFF	TGCGCCAGCAGCTTTAGGACCCGGGATTATAGCAACCATGAGCAGTTCTTC	TRBJ2-1	TRBV5-1	NA	17	NA
CASSYGGTGGNEQFF	TGTGCCAGCAGTTACGGCGGGACAGGGGGCAATGAGCAGTTCTTC	TRBJ2-1	TRBV6-5	TRBD1	15	NA
CASSQDPGGYEQYF	TGCGCCAGCAGCCAAGATCCAGGGGGTTACGAGCAGTACTTC	TRBJ2-7	TRBV4-1	TRBD1	14	NA
CASSLLAGLTDTQYF	TGTGCCAGCAGCTTACTAGCGGGCCTCACAGATACGCAGTATTTT	TRBJ2-3	TRBV13	TRBD2	15	NA
CASSGRLAGGDTQYF	TGTGCCAGCAGCGGAAGACTAGCGGGAGGGGATACGCAGTATTTT	TRBJ2-3	TRBV5-4	TRBD2	15	NA
CASSHDRGWYGYTF	TGTGCCAGTTCACACGACCGAGGATGGTATGGCTACACCTTC	TRBJ1-2	TRBV19	NA	14	NA
CASRGSRGYNEQFF	TGTGCCAGCAGGGGGAGCCGAGGCTACAATGAGCAGTTCTTC	TRBJ2-1	TRBV19	TRBD1	14	NA
CASTPPGKEEGGELFF	TGTGCCAGCACCCCCCCAGGGAAAGAGGAGGGCGGGGAGCTGTTTTTT	TRBJ2-2	TRBV27	NA	16	NA
CASTLGQSYEQYF	TGTGCCAGCACCTTGGGACAGTCCTACGAGCAGTACTTC	TRBJ2-7	TRBV6-5	TRBD1	13	NA
CASSLGGTGSYEQYF	TGTGCCAGCAGCTTAGGAGGGACAGGGAGCTACGAGCAGTACTTC	TRBJ2-7	TRBV7-6	TRBD1	15	NA
CASIQDRGKNIQYF	TGTGCCAGCATTCAGGACAGGGGCAAAAACATTCAGTACTTC	TRBJ2-4	TRBV2	TRBD1	14	NA
CASTPGSVTGELFF	TGCGCCAGCACCCCGGGGTCTGTGACCGGGGAGCTGTTTTTT	TRBJ2-2	TRBV5-1	NA	14	NA
CASSLQYNEKLFF	TGTGCCAGTAGTTTGCAGTATAATGAAAAACTGTTTTTT	TRBJ1-4	TRBV19	NA	13	NA
CASRPLSTGELFF	TGTGCCAGCAGACCCCTTAGCACCGGGGAGCTGTTTTTT	TRBJ2-2	TRBV12-3/TRBV12-4	NA	13	NA
CASSQLSNTEAFF	TGTGCCAGCAGCCAACTCAGTAACACTGAAGCTTTCTTT	TRBJ1-1	TRBV3-1/TRBV3-2	NA	13	NA
CAMGRGSDYGYTF	TGTGCCATGGGCAGGGGGTCAGACTATGGCTACACCTTC	TRBJ1-2	TRBV10-3	TRBD1	13	few
CASSLSPPRSYNEQFF	TGTGCCAGCAGTTTATCGCCCCCGAGGTCCTACAATGAGCAGTTCTTC	TRBJ2-1	TRBV28	NA	16	NA
CASSLDRGTEAFF	TGCGCCAGCAGCCTGGACAGGGGCACTGAAGCTTTCTTT	TRBJ1-1	TRBV5-1	TRBD1	13	NA
CASSQGGTVTDTQYF	TGCGCCAGCAGCCAAGGCGGGACAGTTACAGATACGCAGTATTTT	TRBJ2-3	TRBV4-1	NA	15	NA
CASSQDLGGGEKLFF	TGTGCCAGCAGCCAAGATCTGGGGGGAGGTGAAAAACTGTTTTTT	TRBJ1-4	TRBV3-1/TRBV3-2	NA	15	NA
CASSESLIGTENTEAFF	TGTGCCAGCAGTGAAAGTTTAATCGGGACAGAGAACACTGAAGCTTTCTTT	TRBJ1-1	TRBV2	TRBD1	17	medium-sized
CASRTSRQGFYTF	TGTGCCAGCCGAACCTCCAGACAGGGGTTCTACACCTTC	TRBJ1-2	TRBV21-1	NA	13	once
CASSPLAGNTGELFF	TGTGCCAGCTCACCATTGGCAGGGAACACCGGGGAGCTGTTTTTT	TRBJ2-2	TRBV18	NA	15	NA
CSASRGIAGVHEQYF	TGCAGTGCTAGTCGGGGAATAGCGGGAGTCCACGAGCAGTACTTC	TRBJ2-7	TRBV20-1	TRBD2	15	once
CASSQFFPLGAVREEDTGELFF	TGCGCCAGCAGTCAATTTTTTCCCCTCGGGGCGGTCCGGGAGGAGGACACCGGGGAGCTGTTTTTT	TRBJ2-2	TRBV23-1	TRBD2	22	once